Listed below are T cell receptor beta chains from one sample, sequenced in a study of T cell repertoires in cytomegalovirus infection. TCRdb reanalysed the reads using MiXCR and keeps one entry per CDR3 protein. The sample has 200,000 to 300,000 distinct CDR3 sequences, approximately 9.2% seen once. The sequenced material came from PBMCs. The receptor source for this set is a human donor in good health (CMV status not recorded). Some clones in this sample may be carry-over from other donors' samples. The conserved cysteine and the conserved F or W are not part of the CDR3 here.

CDR3aa	v_gene	j_gene
ASSLNRYLYEQY	TRBV7-2	TRBJ2-7
ASSYLGQGAYEQY	TRBV6-5	TRBJ2-7
ASSSQGQNQPQH	TRBV7-2	TRBJ1-5
VSSPGRHTEAF	TRBV7-2	TRBJ1-1
ASSYSDNAPLH	TRBV6-5	TRBJ1-6
ASSQEIGSPLH	TRBV4-1	TRBJ1-6
ASGPRQGNYEQY	TRBV5-1	TRBJ2-7
SAARAGASYNEQF	TRBV20-1	TRBJ2-1
ASSAMPGPQH	TRBV11-2	TRBJ1-5
ASSSLAAEV	TRBV7-8	TRBJ2-1
ASSYSRGQETQY	TRBV6-5	TRBJ2-5
ASSLGDSFTDTQY	TRBV5-4	TRBJ2-3
ASSPRGSNNSPLH	TRBV18	TRBJ1-6
ASSLRGLDTQY	TRBV7-8	TRBJ2-3
ASSLEIDTQY	TRBV7-8	TRBJ2-3
ASSGSQGMDSPLH	TRBV7-2	TRBJ1-6
ASSPRLAGLGGGELF	TRBV7-2	TRBJ2-2
ASRPGTGTDTQY	TRBV12-3/TRBV12-4	TRBJ2-3
ASSQENSGELF	TRBV4-2	TRBJ2-2
ASSLVAVVGYT	TRBV7-2	TRBJ1-2
ASSPRRGADGYT	TRBV27	TRBJ1-2
SARGVGRASNQPQH	TRBV20-1	TRBJ1-5
SVKRVNTEAF	TRBV29-1	TRBJ1-1
ASSLERGLSNQPQH	TRBV7-2	TRBJ1-5
ASSRGAGAFQETQY	TRBV7-6	TRBJ2-5
ASSDQGRVNTEAF	TRBV18	TRBJ1-1
ASSLVKGYGYT	TRBV28	TRBJ1-2
ASNLEAGLSNSPLH	TRBV12-3/TRBV12-4	TRBJ1-6
SVGFRGGEQY	TRBV29-1	TRBJ2-7
ASSFSGGSSGNTIY	TRBV7-2	TRBJ1-3
ASRTGGAGANVLT	TRBV7-2	TRBJ2-6
ASKWTTSTETQY	TRBV6-2/TRBV6-3	TRBJ2-5
SVGGLGLAGGITGANVLT	TRBV29-1	TRBJ2-6
ASSLNGGAYNEQF	TRBV7-2	TRBJ2-1
ASNPPLGPGSKAQY	TRBV6-5	TRBJ2-7
SARGTGEAF	TRBV20-1	TRBJ1-1
ASSLAGIFRDFKDNEQF	TRBV7-2	TRBJ2-1
ASSLRSTGDTEAF	TRBV27	TRBJ1-1
ASNQGRTEAF	TRBV19	TRBJ1-1
ASSRAQVTDTQY	TRBV4-1	TRBJ2-3
ASSFARTGELF	TRBV28	TRBJ2-2
ASQVSGANVLT	TRBV19	TRBJ2-6
SVEKGAETQY	TRBV29-1	TRBJ2-5
ASSEQTYGYT	TRBV2	TRBJ1-2
ASSQTWAGGSTEAF	TRBV7-2	TRBJ1-1
ASSLVGDNSPLH	TRBV7-2	TRBJ1-6
ASSQTGSRYNSPLH	TRBV7-2	TRBJ1-6
ASSRGLNTEAF	TRBV14	TRBJ1-1
ASSLAGYTGELF	TRBV7-2	TRBJ2-2
ASRPRDYLSYEQY	TRBV5-5	TRBJ2-7
ASSLEFYMGATDTQY	TRBV7-8	TRBJ2-3
SARDEIGQGRNTEAF	TRBV20-1	TRBJ1-1
ASSLGGALGEQY	TRBV7-2	TRBJ2-7
ASSLEGASTDTQY	TRBV7-2	TRBJ2-3
ASRSLRSGANVLT	TRBV19	TRBJ2-6
ASSPPRGRSGNTIY	TRBV12-3/TRBV12-4	TRBJ1-3
ASSDYHGGSVAEAF	TRBV2	TRBJ1-1
ASRRGAIDTQY	TRBV12-3/TRBV12-4	TRBJ2-3
ASSINEKLF	TRBV2	TRBJ1-4